These T cell receptor beta chains were read from a single sample in a study of blood T cell repertoires in COVID-19. The repertoire was sequenced with immunoSEQ multiplex PCR; TCRdb's copy has only in-frame clones and lacks some. The sample yields over 120,000 clones, around 89% seen once. Material: peripheral blood. These receptors were collected from a man aged 55-75 years with active or convalescent COVID-19. Both conserved end residues are part of each CDR3. Each record gives: V gene, J gene, D gene, clone size, CDR3 protein, CDR3 DNA. A D gene is named only where the DNA matches it firmly. Not all rows give a size; the values are once, few, many and, for expanded clones, a class.

V: TRBV24-1; J: TRBJ2-3; D: TRBD1; size: NA; CDR3: CATSDLPTGGPIDTQYF; DNA: TGTGCCACCAGTGACCTACCGACAGGGGGCCCAATAGATACGCAGTATTTT
V: TRBV29-1; J: TRBJ1-1; D: NA; size: NA; CDR3: CSVTKDRGWDTEAFF; DNA: TGCAGCGTTACCAAAGACCGGGGGTGGGACACTGAAGCTTTCTTT
V: TRBV19; J: TRBJ1-5; D: NA; size: NA; CDR3: CASSIWGGAGNQPQHF; DNA: TGTGCCAGTAGTATATGGGGAGGGGCCGGCAATCAGCCCCAGCATTTT
V: TRBV19; J: TRBJ1-5; D: TRBD1; size: NA; CDR3: CASHDLTGNHQPQHF; DNA: TGTGCCAGTCACGACCTGACAGGGAACCATCAGCCCCAGCATTTT
V: TRBV30; J: TRBJ2-3; D: TRBD2; size: few; CDR3: CAWSKGLAGEGQYF; DNA: TGTGCCTGGAGTAAAGGACTAGCGGGGGAGGGGCAGTATTTT
V: TRBV19; J: TRBJ1-5; D: TRBD1; size: NA; CDR3: CASSIRQGNRQPQHF; DNA: TGTGCCAGTAGCATCAGACAGGGCAATCGGCAGCCCCAGCATTTT
V: TRBV20-1; J: TRBJ1-1; D: NA; size: once; CDR3: CSARGGTEAFF; DNA: TGCAGTGCTAGAGGAGGAACTGAAGCTTTCTTT
V: TRBV7-2; J: TRBJ2-3; D: NA; size: few; CDR3: CASTLSGSSTDTQYF; DNA: TGTGCCAGCACCCTGAGCGGGTCTAGCACAGATACGCAGTATTTT
V: TRBV21-1; J: TRBJ2-4; D: NA; size: NA; CDR3: CASSPPGLILAKNIQYF; DNA: TGTGCCAGCAGCCCTCCGGGACTTATCTTAGCCAAAAACATTCAGTACTTC
V: TRBV10-2; J: TRBJ1-2; D: TRBD1; size: NA; CDR3: CASAVTGTGDGYTF; DNA: TGCGCCAGCGCGGTAACCGGGACAGGGGATGGCTACACCTTC
V: TRBV3-1/TRBV3-2; J: TRBJ2-1; D: NA; size: NA; CDR3: CASSHSTRPNEQFF; DNA: TGTGCCAGCAGCCATAGTACTAGACCCAATGAGCAGTTCTTC
V: TRBV24-1; J: TRBJ2-5; D: NA; size: NA; CDR3: CATSRKGYSGTQYF; DNA: TGTGCCACCAGTCGAAAGGGGTATAGTGGGACCCAGTACTTC
V: TRBV24-1; J: TRBJ2-2; D: NA; size: NA; CDR3: CATSDTHGGTGELFF; DNA: TGTGCCACCAGTGACACCCACGGGGGCACCGGGGAGCTGTTTTTT
V: TRBV19; J: TRBJ2-1; D: TRBD1; size: NA; CDR3: CASTIGTDTYNEQFF; DNA: TGTGCCAGTACTATTGGGACAGATACCTACAATGAGCAGTTCTTC
V: TRBV7-3; J: TRBJ2-4; D: TRBD2; size: NA; CDR3: CASSLTSAGGPGAKNIQYF; DNA: TGTGCCAGCAGCTTAACGTCGGCGGGAGGGCCTGGAGCCAAAAACATTCAGTACTTC
V: TRBV6-1; J: TRBJ2-7; D: NA; size: NA; CDR3: CASSEYRKAYEQYF; DNA: TGTGCCAGCAGTGAGTACAGGAAGGCCTACGAGCAGTACTTC
V: TRBV7-9; J: TRBJ2-2; D: TRBD2; size: NA; CDR3: CASTMGLAGGNTGELFF; DNA: TGTGCCAGCACGATGGGACTAGCGGGAGGTAACACCGGGGAGCTGTTTTTT
V: TRBV28; J: TRBJ2-7; D: NA; size: NA; CDR3: CASSLWSRGSYEQYF; DNA: TGTGCCAGCAGTTTATGGTCTCGGGGCTCCTACGAGCAGTACTTC
V: TRBV25-1; J: TRBJ1-2; D: NA; size: NA; CDR3: CASSEDRRGGYTF; DNA: TGTGCCAGCAGTGAGGACCGGCGGGGGGGCTACACCTTC
V: TRBV6-1; J: TRBJ1-4; D: NA; size: NA; CDR3: CASSETGSPDEKLFF; DNA: TGTGCCAGCAGTGAAACGGGTTCCCCCGATGAAAAACTGTTTTTT
V: TRBV15; J: TRBJ1-3; D: NA; size: NA; CDR3: CATSRDRSSGNTIYF; DNA: TGTGCCACCAGCAGAGATCGGAGCTCTGGAAACACCATATATTTT
V: TRBV5-4; J: TRBJ2-3; D: NA; size: NA; CDR3: CASSLAAASADTQYF; DNA: TGTGCCAGCAGCTTGGCCGCGGCTAGCGCAGATACGCAGTATTTT
V: TRBV18; J: TRBJ1-5; D: NA; size: NA; CDR3: CASSPAGDQPQHF; DNA: TGTGCCAGCTCACCGGCAGGGGATCAGCCCCAGCATTTT
V: TRBV4-3; J: TRBJ2-5; D: NA; size: NA; CDR3: CASSQDGIPGGAQETQYF; DNA: TGCGCCAGCAGCCAAGATGGGATCCCGGGCGGGGCCCAAGAGACCCAGTACTTC
V: TRBV18; J: TRBJ2-2; D: TRBD1; size: NA; CDR3: CASSPQGTATGELFF; DNA: TGTGCCAGCTCACCACAGGGGACAGCTACCGGGGAGCTGTTTTTT
V: TRBV5-1; J: TRBJ2-5; D: TRBD2; size: NA; CDR3: CASSLEVAGRKETQYF; DNA: TGCGCCAGCAGCTTGGAGGTAGCGGGAAGGAAAGAGACCCAGTACTTC
V: TRBV28; J: TRBJ2-3; D: TRBD2; size: NA; CDR3: CASNGREYTSTDTQYF; DNA: TGTGCCAGCAACGGGCGGGAGTATACTAGCACAGATACGCAGTATTTT
V: TRBV29-1; J: TRBJ2-7; D: NA; size: NA; CDR3: CSVVLSYEQYF; DNA: TGCAGCGTTGTATTATCCTACGAGCAGTACTTC
V: TRBV7-8; J: TRBJ2-3; D: TRBD2; size: NA; CDR3: CASRTSGRGDTQYF; DNA: TGTGCCAGTCGGACTAGCGGGAGGGGGGATACGCAGTATTTT
V: TRBV27; J: TRBJ2-7; D: TRBD1; size: NA; CDR3: CASSLTGEYEQYF; DNA: TGTGCCAGCAGTTTAACAGGGGAATACGAGCAGTACTTC
V: TRBV3-1/TRBV3-2; J: TRBJ2-1; D: NA; size: NA; CDR3: CASSLHWSSYNEQFF; DNA: TGTGCCAGCAGCCTCCACTGGAGCTCCTACAATGAGCAGTTCTTC
V: TRBV7-2; J: TRBJ2-5; D: TRBD2; size: NA; CDR3: CASRLSSGPQETQYF; DNA: TGTGCCAGCAGGTTATCTAGCGGGCCTCAAGAGACCCAGTACTTC
V: TRBV29-1; J: TRBJ1-1; D: TRBD1; size: NA; CDR3: CSATGQGNTEAFF; DNA: TGCAGCGCTACAGGACAGGGGAACACTGAAGCTTTCTTT
V: TRBV25-1; J: TRBJ1-3; D: NA; size: NA; CDR3: CASSEGGADTLSGNTIYF; DNA: TGTGCCAGCAGTGAAGGGGGGGCTGACACCCTCTCTGGAAACACCATATATTTT
V: TRBV2; J: TRBJ2-2; D: TRBD1; size: NA; CDR3: CASLDRVATGELFF; DNA: TGTGCCAGCTTAGACAGGGTGGCCACCGGGGAGCTGTTTTTT
V: TRBV4-3; J: TRBJ2-6; D: TRBD1; size: NA; CDR3: CASSQVGIGTEGSAGANVLTF; DNA: TGCGCCAGCAGCCAAGTTGGAATCGGGACAGAGGGATCGGCTGGGGCCAACGTCCTGACTTTC
V: TRBV24-1; J: TRBJ1-2; D: TRBD1; size: NA; CDR3: CATSDLTGDYGYTF; DNA: TGTGCCACCAGTGATTTGACAGGGGACTATGGCTACACCTTC